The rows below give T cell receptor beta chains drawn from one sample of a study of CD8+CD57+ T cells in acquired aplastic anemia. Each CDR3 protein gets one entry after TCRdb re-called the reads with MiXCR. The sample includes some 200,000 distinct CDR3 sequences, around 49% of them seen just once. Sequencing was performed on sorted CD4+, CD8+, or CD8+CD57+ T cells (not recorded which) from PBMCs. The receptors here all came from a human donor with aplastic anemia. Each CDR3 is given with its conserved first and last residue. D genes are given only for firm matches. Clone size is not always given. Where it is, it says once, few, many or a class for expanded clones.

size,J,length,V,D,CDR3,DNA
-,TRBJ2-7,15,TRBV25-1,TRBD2,CASSLEPNGGYEQYF,TGTGCCAGCAGCCTAGAGCCCAACGGGGGGTACGAGCAGTACTTC
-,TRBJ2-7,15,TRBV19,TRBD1,CATSDRRQGGEEQYF,TGTGCCACCAGTGACCGGAGACAGGGGGGGGAAGAGCAGTACTTC
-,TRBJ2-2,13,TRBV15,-,CATSRAGTGELFF,TGTGCCACCAGCAGAGCAGGAACCGGGGAGCTGTTTTTT
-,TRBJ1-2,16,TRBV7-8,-,CASSLGPRGQGYGYTF,TGTGCCAGCAGCTTAGGCCCTCGGGGGCAGGGCTATGGCTACACCTTC
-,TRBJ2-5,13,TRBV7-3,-,CASSFQGLETQYF,TGTGCCAGCAGCTTTCAGGGGTTGGAGACCCAGTACTTC
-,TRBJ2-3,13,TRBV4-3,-,CASSPTRGDTQYF,TGCGCCAGCAGCCCGACCCGGGGAGATACGCAGTATTTT
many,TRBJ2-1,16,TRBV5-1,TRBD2,CASSLVGGVTYNEQFF,TGCGCCAGCAGCTTGGTCGGGGGGGTTACCTACAATGAGCAGTTCTTC
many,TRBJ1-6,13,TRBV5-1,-,CASSLDSNSPLHF,TGCGCCAGCAGCTTGGACAGTAATTCACCCCTCCACTTT
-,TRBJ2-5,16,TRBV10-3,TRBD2,CASSYLAGEYQETQYF,TGTGCCAGCAGTTACCTAGCGGGGGAGTACCAAGAGACCCAGTACTTC
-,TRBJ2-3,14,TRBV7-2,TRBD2,CASSLGLAADTQYF,TGTGCCAGCAGCCTCGGACTAGCGGCAGATACGCAGTATTTT
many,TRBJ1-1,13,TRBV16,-,CASSSHGEAEAFF,TGTGCCAGCAGCTCCCACGGGGAGGCTGAAGCTTTCTTT
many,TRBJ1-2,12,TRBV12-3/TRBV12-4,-,CASSLGEGTFTF,TGTGCCAGCAGTTTGGGTGAGGGAACCTTTACCTTC
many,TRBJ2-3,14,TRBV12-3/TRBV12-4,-,CASSLVGLLDTQYF,TGTGCCAGCAGTTTGGTGGGACTTTTAGATACGCAGTATTTT
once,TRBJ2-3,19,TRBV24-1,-,CASSDPRGYGEGSTDTQYF,TGTGCCTCCAGTGACCCCCGGGGGTACGGAGAGGGGAGCACAGATACGCAGTATTTT
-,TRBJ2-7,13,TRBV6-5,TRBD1,CASSPGTDYEQYF,TGTGCCAGCAGCCCCGGGACAGACTACGAGCAGTACTTC
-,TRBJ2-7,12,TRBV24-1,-,CATSDERGEQYF,TGTGCCACCAGTGACGAGAGGGGCGAGCAGTACTTC
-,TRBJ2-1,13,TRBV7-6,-,CASSLVRGYEQFF,TGTGCCAGCAGCTTAGTACGTGGGTACGAGCAGTTCTTC
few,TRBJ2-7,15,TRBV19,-,CASSILGGGADEQYF,TGTGCCAGCAGCATTCTGGGGGGGGGGGCCGACGAGCAGTACTTC
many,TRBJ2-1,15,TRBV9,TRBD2,CASSGSSGAYNEQFF,TGTGCCAGCAGCGGTTCTAGCGGGGCCTACAATGAGCAGTTCTTC
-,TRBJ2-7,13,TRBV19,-,CASSPVSSHEQYF,TGTGCCAGTAGTCCGGTGAGCTCCCACGAGCAGTACTTC
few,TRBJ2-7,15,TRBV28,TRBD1,CASSRGQGVSYEQYF,TGTGCCAGCAGCCGAGGACAGGGAGTTTCCTACGAGCAGTACTTC
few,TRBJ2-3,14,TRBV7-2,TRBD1,CASSPRTGEDTQYF,TGTGCCAGCAGCCCTCGGACAGGGGAAGATACGCAGTATTTT
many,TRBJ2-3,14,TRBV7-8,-,CASSLYLYTDTQYF,TGTGCCAGCAGCCTCTACCTTTACACAGATACGCAGTATTTT
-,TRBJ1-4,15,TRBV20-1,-,CSARLGATKGEKLFF,TGCAGTGCCAGACTGGGCGCTACTAAAGGTGAAAAACTGTTTTTT
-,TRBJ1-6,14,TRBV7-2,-,CASSLAGTGSPLHF,TGTGCCAGCAGCTTAGCGGGGACGGGTTCACCCCTCCACTTT
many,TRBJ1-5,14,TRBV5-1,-,CASSSGLGNQPQHF,TGCGCCAGCAGTTCAGGGTTGGGCAATCAGCCCCAGCATTTT
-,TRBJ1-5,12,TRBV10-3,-,CAISESGQPQHF,TGTGCCATCAGTGAGTCGGGTCAGCCCCAGCATTTT
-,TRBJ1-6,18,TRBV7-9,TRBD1,CASSLDPRGGTGASPLHF,TGTGCCAGCAGCTTAGATCCCAGAGGGGGGACAGGGGCTTCACCCCTCCACTTT
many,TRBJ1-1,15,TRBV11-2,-,CASSLEGAAPTEAFF,TGTGCCAGCAGCTTAGAAGGGGCGGCGCCCACTGAAGCTTTCTTT
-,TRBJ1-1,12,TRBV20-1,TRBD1,CSAIQGGTEAFF,TGCAGTGCAATTCAGGGGGGCACTGAAGCTTTCTTT
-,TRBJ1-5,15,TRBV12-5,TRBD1,CASGLSQGVALAQHF,TGTGCTAGTGGTTTATCCCAGGGGGTTGCTCTGGCCCAGCATTTT
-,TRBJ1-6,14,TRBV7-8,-,CASSPADMGSPLHF,TGTGCCAGCAGCCCGGCGGACATGGGTTCACCCCTCCACTTT
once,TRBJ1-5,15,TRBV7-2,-,CASSLSGARNQPQHF,TGTGCCAGCAGCTTATCGGGGGCTCGAAATCAGCCCCAGCATTTT
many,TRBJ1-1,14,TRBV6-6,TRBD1,CASSGQEQNTEAFF,TGTGCCAGCAGCGGACAGGAGCAGAACACTGAAGCTTTCTTT
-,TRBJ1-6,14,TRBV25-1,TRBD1,CASSDSQGDSPLHF,TGTGCCAGCAGTGATTCACAGGGGGATTCACCCCTCCACTTT
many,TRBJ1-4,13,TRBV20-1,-,CSARAGINEKLFF,TGCAGTGCTAGAGCGGGGATTAATGAAAAACTGTTTTTT
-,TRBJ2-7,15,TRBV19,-,CASSTRGQLSYEQYF,TGTGCCAGTAGTACCCGGGGTCAGCTCTCCTACGAGCAGTACTTC
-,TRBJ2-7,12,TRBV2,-,CASSEPVGEQYF,TGTGCCAGCAGTGAGCCTGTCGGCGAGCAGTACTTC
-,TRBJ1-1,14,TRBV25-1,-,CASSEVLGSTEAFF,TGTGCCAGCAGTGAAGTATTGGGGAGCACTGAAGCTTTCTTT
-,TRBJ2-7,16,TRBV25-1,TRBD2,CASSVPAGTQTYEQYF,TGTGCCAGCAGTGTGCCAGCGGGGACCCAGACCTACGAGCAGTACTTC
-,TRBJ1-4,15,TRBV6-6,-,CASSNLRDNNEKLSF,TGTGCCAGCAGTAACCTCCGGGACAATAATGAAAAACTGTCTTTT